This TCR beta chain was documented in a study of tissue T cells after allogeneic stem cell transplantation. Worth noting for this clone: Here the gene names and germline are mouse. The read halts 1 residue ahead of the CDR3 end, with the missing end drawn from the germline J gene.

The data were produced by immunoSEQ multiplex PCR, yet TCRdb's version contains in-frame clones alone and is incomplete. The sample consists of around 7,500 clones, 50% of them appearing once. Looked up from germline, CDR1 is KGHTA and CDR2 is FQNQQP. The CDR3 is 14 residues long. Time point defined: mouse harvest day 7 after allogeneic transplant. Each mouse received 10^7 T-cell-depleted marrow cells plus 10^6 splenic CD5+ T cells by tail vein. The sequence derives from a female BALB/c mouse given C57BL/6 T cells with graft-versus-host disease after an allogeneic hematopoietic cell transplant. The sample was lymph node tissue. The J gene is TRBJ1-4, the V gene TRBV23; no DNA check was done on the table's D call, TRBD1. The CDR3 DNA, read in part, is TGCTCCAGCAGCCGACAATTTTCCAACGAAAGATTATTT. Its protein product is CSSSRQFSNERLF. The full-length CDR3 reads as CSSSRQFSNERLFF.